The 21 T cell receptor beta chains below all came from one sample that was sequenced in a study of cytomegalovirus exposure and HLA in healthy donors. Use of 60 Vbeta and 13 Jbeta primers characterized the PCR. Profiling relied on immunoSEQ multiplex PCR, and the TCRdb table lists in-frame clones only, not all of them. This sample has roughly 190,000 clones; approximately 80% occur once, and the top ten carry approximately 2.9%. The specimen was PBMCs. The receptor set was obtained from a female donor in good health and CMV-seronegative.

This clone turned up a few times. Written as DNA, the CDR3 is TGTGCCAGCAGCTTGGGACTAGCGGAGCCCACAGATACGCAGTATTTT. It yields the protein CASSLGLAEPTDTQYF. The chain carries TRBV7-9 and TRBJ2-3, with 11 bases that match TRBD2. CDR3 length equals 16 residues. V lost 3 bases, J lost 2 bases, and 4 bases stayed unmatched. Germline loops: CDR1 SEHNR, CDR2 FQNEAQ (reference sequence).

The V gene is TRBV2, the J gene TRBJ2-3, with 11 nucleotides matching TRBD2. Germline V gives CDR1 SNHLY, CDR2 FYNNEI. This CDR3 contains 13 residues. V lost 2 bases to trimming and J lost 11 bases; unmatched junction nucleotides: 3. The CDR3 DNA reads as TGTGCCAGCAGTGAAACTCTAGCGGGGGGGCAGTATTTT. Translated: CASSETLAGGQYF.

This rearrangement joins TRBV7-9 to TRBJ1-3; D not certain. This CDR3 is 18 amino acids long. V dropped 2 bases and J dropped 0 bases, with 17 bases sitting between them. Germline V gene data show CDR1 as SEHNR and CDR2 as FQNEAQ (reference sequence). The CDR3 coding sequence is TGTGCCAGCAGCTTATTGGGAGGGTCTGGGTCCTCTGGAAACACCATATATTTT. Translating gives CASSLLGGSGSSGNTIYF.

This chain uses TRBV4-3 with TRBJ1-1; D perhaps matches TRBD1 (5 bases). CDR1 and CDR2 (germline): LGHNA, YSLEER. V was trimmed by 1 base and J by 0 bases, leaving 12 bases between them. The CDR3 is 16 residues long. DNA of the CDR3: TGCGCCAGCAGCCAAGGGGGGGGACGGGTGAACACTGAAGCTTTCTTT. Translated, it gives CASSQGGGRVNTEAFF.

The chain links TRBV7-8 to TRBJ2-3, with 7 bases aligning to TRBD2. This CDR3 region has 17 residues. With V trimmed by 3 bases and J by 8 bases, 17 bases remained unmatched. CDR1 and CDR2 (germline): SGHVS, FQNEAQ. Written as DNA, the CDR3 is TGTGCCAGCAGCTTCGGTTTCGGCGGGGGTGGTAAGCCTACGCAGTATTTT. As protein: CASSFGFGGGGKPTQYF.

V is TRBV2 and J is TRBJ2-5; TRBD2 aligns across 9 bases. Losses at the gene ends were 6 bases for V and 4 bases for J; bases not matched to a gene: 3. Germline CDR1 and CDR2: SNHLY and FYNNEI. The CDR3 runs 13 residues. The CDR3 region is CASSPRGGETQYF. Here the CDR3 DNA reads TGTGCCAGCAGCCCGCGGGGGGGAGAGACCCAGTACTTC.

This chain uses TRBV7-8 with TRBJ2-3; D might be TRBD2 (6 bases). Germline V gene lookup returns CDR1 SGHVS and CDR2 FQNEAQ. The CDR3 is 16 amino acids. Trimming removed 0 bases at V and 4 bases at J, with 14 bases between. The CDR3 here is CASSLALKAGPDTQYF. The CDR3 coding sequence is TGTGCCAGCAGCTTAGCGCTCAAGGCGGGACCAGATACGCAGTATTTT.

The rearrangement links TRBV27 to TRBJ1-6; D is perhaps TRBD1 (5 bases). Germline CDR1 is MNHEY and CDR2 is SMNVEV (reference sequence). The CDR3 length is 13 residues. Trimming removed 3 bases from V and 10 bases from J, with 10 bases in between. The CDR3 region is CASSFSGKSPLHF. For the CDR3, the DNA is TGTGCCAGCAGTTTTTCAGGGAAATCACCCCTCCACTTT.

This chain joins TRBV25-1 and TRBJ2-3, with D hard to call. This CDR3 contains 17 residues. V lost 1 base to trimming and J lost 0 bases, with 14 bases between them. CDR1 is MGHDK, CDR2 SYGVNS, per germline. CDR3 protein: CASSEWIAGQSTDTQYF. As DNA, the CDR3 is TGTGCCAGCAGTGAATGGATCGCAGGCCAGAGCACAGATACGCAGTATTTT.

The CDR3 sequence: CASGTGGGGYEQYF. DNA for the CDR3: TGTGCCAGCGGAACTGGCGGGGGGGGCTACGAGCAGTACTTC. The V gene is TRBV2, the J gene TRBJ2-7; 9 bases fit TRBD2. Germline CDR1 reads SNHLY; CDR2 reads FYNNEI. The V segment lost 8 bases and the J segment 3 bases; nucleotides outside the gene matches: 8. The CDR3 loop spans 14 amino acids. The variable domain in full, with the rest retrieved from reference TRBV2 and TRBJ2-7, is EPEVTQTPSHQVTQMGQEVILRCVPISNHLYFYWYRQILGQKVEFLVSFYNNEISEKSEIFDDQFSVERPDGSNFTLKIRSTKLEDSAMYFCASGTGGGGYEQYFGPGTRLTVT.

The chain has TRBV5-1 and TRBJ1-3; TRBD1 matches at 10 bases. V was clipped by 3 bases and J by 3 bases; unmatched bases: 6. The CDR3 loop spans 16 amino acids. Looked up from germline, CDR1 is SGHRS and CDR2 is YFSETQ. This chain's CDR3 is CASSSFGTGVGNTIYF. The CDR3 region has the DNA TGCGCCAGCAGCTCATTCGGGACAGGGGTTGGAAACACCATATATTTT.

The CDR3: CASSPKRSWPMTSAGTDTQYF. The CDR3 DNA follows: TGTGCCAGCAGTCCCAAAAGGTCATGGCCGATGACTAGCGCAGGCACAGATACGCAGTATTTT. V gene TRBV13 combines with J gene TRBJ2-3; 8 nucleotides match TRBD2. Germline CDR1 is PRHDT and CDR2 is FYEKMQ (reference sequence). Trimming at V came to 6 bases and at J to 1 base, leaving 24 bases not matched to a gene. This CDR3 spans 21 amino acids.

The V gene is TRBV6-5, the J gene TRBJ2-6; tentatively, D is TRBD2 (5 bases). V lost 8 bases, J lost 4 bases, and 15 bases lay in between. The CDR3 sequence is 15 residues long. The germline V gene encodes CDR1 MNHEY and CDR2 SVGAGI. The chain's CDR3 is CASSVEGAGANVLTF. CDR3 coding DNA: TGTGCCAGCTCCGTCGAGGGTGCCGGGGCCAACGTCCTGACTTTC.

The genes are TRBV5-1 and TRBJ2-2; 7 nucleotides align to TRBD1. CDR1 and CDR2 from the germline V gene are SGHRS and YFSETQ. The J segment lost 5 bases and the V segment lost 0 bases, leaving 7 bases of the junction unmatched. There are 16 residues in the CDR3. The CDR3: CASSLVGGPRTGELFF. CDR3 in DNA: TGCGCCAGCAGCTTGGTAGGGGGCCCGAGGACCGGGGAGCTGTTTTTT.

As regards this clone: The same CDR3 also results from other DNA sequences found in this sample. V is TRBV6-6 and J is TRBJ2-1, with 11 bases identical to TRBD2. CDR1 MNHNY and CDR2 SVGAGI come from the germline V gene (reference sequence). After removal of 6 bases from V and 3 bases from J, the junction contained 4 bases not matched to a gene. The CDR3 totals 15 residues. The chain's CDR3 is CASSLTSGSYNEQFF. For the CDR3, the DNA is TGTGCCAGCAGCCTAACTAGCGGGAGCTACAATGAGCAGTTCTTC.

The rearrangement links TRBV7-9 to TRBJ2-2; 8 nucleotides agree with TRBD1. The trim removed 7 bases at V and 4 bases at J, leaving 5 bases unmatched. This CDR3 has 14 amino acids. Germline assignment: CDR1 SEHNR and CDR2 FQNEAQ (reference sequence). The CDR3 protein is CASTPGTGTGELFF. CDR3 DNA sequence: TGTGCCAGCACCCCCGGGACAGGCACCGGGGAGCTGTTTTTT.

This clone has just a few counts. This CDR3 is CASSPGQGTDTQYF. The CDR3 DNA sequence: TGTGCCAGCAGCCCCGGACAGGGAACAGATACGCAGTATTTT. The V call is TRBV4-2, the J call TRBJ2-3; TRBD1 aligns across 8 bases. CDR1 is LGHNA, CDR2 YNFKEQ, per germline. This CDR3 comprises 14 residues. The J segment lost 3 bases and the V segment lost 4 bases, leaving 3 bases of the junction unmatched.

The rearrangement links TRBV2 to TRBJ1-2, with TRBD1 matching 10 bases. The CDR3 is 14 residues long. In germline, CDR1 is SNHLY, CDR2 FYNNEI. Trimming removed 1 base from V and 5 bases from J; junction bases left unmatched: 1. CDR3 coding DNA: TGTGCCAGCAGTGAAGGACAGGGGGCATATGGCTACACCTTC. Translated, it gives CASSEGQGAYGYTF.

CDR3 loop: CASSVGTSGRPLSGELFF. In DNA, the CDR3 is TGTGCCAGCAGCGTAGGGACTAGCGGGAGACCGCTGTCCGGGGAGCTGTTTTTT. V is TRBV9 and J is TRBJ2-2, with TRBD2 identical over 13 bases. The V segment lost 0 bases and the J segment 6 bases; nucleotides outside the gene matches: 8. From germline, CDR1 is SGDLS and CDR2 YYNGEE. CDR3 size: 18 residues.

The V and J genes are TRBV2 and TRBJ1-4; D may be TRBD1 (6 bases). This CDR3 comprises 15 residues. Germline assignment: CDR1 SNHLY and CDR2 FYNNEI. Between the trimmed V and J ends, which lost 2 bases and 5 bases, there was a span of 12 bases. CDR3 loop: CASSEQQGLNEKLFF. The DNA of the CDR3 is TGTGCCAGCAGTGAACAGCAGGGGCTCAATGAAAAACTGTTTTTT.

Here the CDR3 reads CASSFSIGYEQYF. The CDR3 region has the DNA TGTGCCAGCAGCTTTAGCATAGGATACGAGCAGTACTTC. The rearrangement links TRBV5-5 to TRBJ2-7, with D uncertain. The CDR3 consists of 13 residues. Trimming removed 2 bases from V and 4 bases from J, with 10 bases in between. Germline values: CDR1 SGHKS, CDR2 YYEKEE (reference sequence).